The 4 T cell receptor beta chains presented below share a single source sample, sequenced in a study of T cells after yellow fever vaccination. TCRdb fed the 5' RACE reads into MiXCR, producing one record per CDR3 protein. The repertoire holds 100,000 to 150,000 distinct CDR3 sequences, with roughly 15% as singletons. The sample in question was CD8+ T cells sorted from PBMCs, obtained 5 days after the yellow fever booster vaccination. These receptors were collected from a man aged 18 to 29 who received the YFV17D yellow fever vaccine.

This clonotype was picked up a small number of times. V and J are TRBV7-6 and TRBJ1-2; 8 bases map to TRBD1. Unmatched junction bases numbered 12, after V lost 5 bases and J lost 1 base. This CDR3 is 17 amino acids long. Germline assignment: CDR1 SGHVS and CDR2 FNYEAQ. The CDR3 DNA follows: TGTGCCAGCAGCCTTACCCAATCGACAGGGGTTAACTATGGCTACACCTTC. This codes for CASSLTQSTGVNYGYTF.

The genes are TRBV27 and TRBJ1-6; 7 positions match TRBD1. Germline V lookup: CDR1 MNHEY, CDR2 SMNVEV (reference sequence). V was clipped by 5 bases and J by 13 bases; unmatched bases: 11. The CDR3 is 14 residues long. The CDR3 loop is CASSPPGGEGPLHF. The CDR3 DNA follows: TGTGCCAGCAGTCCTCCAGGGGGTGAGGGGCCCCTCCACTTT.

This clonotype was counted only a few times. V usage is TRBV20-1 and J usage is TRBJ2-3, with D possibly matching TRBD2 (6 bases). CDR1 is DFQATT, CDR2 SNEGSKA, per germline (reference sequence). V was clipped by 0 bases and J by 2 bases, with 15 bases between them. The CDR3 contains 16 residues. DNA of the CDR3: TGCAGTGCTAGAGATTGGGGCGGGAAATTCACAGATACGCAGTATTTT. Translation gives CSARDWGGKFTDTQYF.

The chain recombines TRBV7-3 with TRBJ2-3, with 8 bases lining up with TRBD2. CDR3 size: 15 residues. Trimming took 7 bases from V and 4 from J; bases not matched to a gene: 10. CDR1 is SGHTA and CDR2 is FQGTGA in the germline V gene. CDR3 bases: TGTGCCAGCAAATCGTCGGCGGGGGGCGCAGATACGCAGTATTTT. Translating gives CASKSSAGGADTQYF.